Listed below are T cell receptor beta chains from one sample, sequenced in a study of blood T cells in healthy people across ages. A single record per CDR3 protein comes from TCRdb applying MiXCR to the 5' RACE reads. The sample carries approximately 780,000 distinct CDR3 sequences, around 24% recorded once. This sample also appeared in a second study, on T cells of mothers and their children.

Material for sequencing was blood. The receptors were gathered from a boy aged 5-17 years in good health. Each CDR3 is given without its conserved first and last residue. The D gene is left open where the match is weak.

V gene	J gene	D gene	CDR3 protein
TRBV7-9	TRBJ1-4	NA	ASAVGEKLF
TRBV7-3	TRBJ1-6	TRBD1	ASSPGQGDNSPLH
TRBV5-1	TRBJ2-5	TRBD1	ASSSGTVQETQY
TRBV12-3/TRBV12-4	TRBJ1-1	NA	ASRRGGANTEAF
TRBV5-6	TRBJ2-7	NA	ASSFSSPPSFEQY
TRBV3-1	TRBJ2-1	TRBD2	ASSQGAGAPQYNEQF
TRBV6-1	TRBJ1-2	TRBD1	ASSEKEGASGYT
TRBV7-2	TRBJ1-1	NA	ASSRDNTEAF
TRBV20-1	TRBJ1-4	NA	SAGAGTTNEKLF
TRBV6-5	TRBJ1-4	NA	ASSRDDEKLF
TRBV2	TRBJ2-3	NA	ASTPRTVWY
TRBV20-1	TRBJ1-2	TRBD1	SAGPGQGILSGYGYT
TRBV29-1	TRBJ2-5	NA	SVEPRNQETQY
TRBV7-6	TRBJ2-2	TRBD2	ASSLEGLTSVGELF
TRBV18	NA	NA	ASSPRNGGYEQY
TRBV7-9	TRBJ2-5	TRBD2	ASSLGGGFQETQY
TRBV29-1	NA	NA	SVQAPGNQETQY
TRBV29-1	TRBJ1-1	NA	SAVENTEAF
TRBV12-3/TRBV12-4	TRBJ1-1	NA	ASSFRARGTEAF
TRBV5-1	TRBJ2-1	TRBD2	ASSLATSGVSEQF
TRBV7-7	TRBJ2-5	NA	ASSLKGGFQETQY
TRBV10-3	TRBJ1-4	TRBD1	AISGGQEEKLF
TRBV20-1	NA	TRBD1	SASRGGGGSYEQY
TRBV25-1	TRBJ1-4	NA	ASSEYGSTNEKLF
TRBV9	TRBJ2-3	NA	ASSPFATDTQY
TRBV7-8	TRBJ1-2	NA	ASSTTRTPRGYT
TRBV7-6	TRBJ1-1	NA	ASSLLDRKGGTNTEAF
TRBV10-3	NA	NA	AIRGDLIYEQY
TRBV6-5	TRBJ2-5	TRBD1	ASSYGTGGEMGETQY
TRBV11-2	TRBJ2-1	NA	ASSLSTGTGYNEQF
TRBV7-9	TRBJ1-2	TRBD1	ASSLLPGTVNGYT
TRBV4-3	TRBJ2-3	TRBD2	ASSQGRSSGGADTQY
TRBV12-3/TRBV12-4	TRBJ2-7	NA	ASSLPSLGEQY
TRBV7-2	TRBJ2-1	TRBD2	ASSPASGEYNEQF
TRBV7-9	TRBJ2-5	NA	ASNYGLLQETQY
TRBV5-1	TRBJ1-6	NA	ASSLSRDSPLH
TRBV5-1	TRBJ2-4	NA	ASKLPPGNIQY
TRBV7-3	TRBJ2-3	TRBD2	ASSLTSGGAPAGTQY
TRBV7-6	TRBJ1-6	TRBD1	ASSLRSGQGDKSPFYNSPLH
TRBV7-9	TRBJ1-2	TRBD1	ASSARDRAGGSYGYT
TRBV9	TRBJ2-5	TRBD2	ASSVNPGLAGGRETQY
TRBV5-1	TRBJ2-5	TRBD2	ASSSSGAPQETQY
TRBV24-1	TRBJ2-2	NA	ATSDFSDTGELF
TRBV9	TRBJ1-2	TRBD1	ASSVVQGEGYT
TRBV29-1	TRBJ1-1	NA	SVRTEEAF
TRBV3-1	TRBJ2-5	NA	ASSQGPSMETQY
TRBV4-1	TRBJ2-7	NA	ASSQAAGNSYEQY
TRBV20-1	NA	NA	SGVSVTEQY
TRBV28	NA	NA	ASRAQGKGYEQY